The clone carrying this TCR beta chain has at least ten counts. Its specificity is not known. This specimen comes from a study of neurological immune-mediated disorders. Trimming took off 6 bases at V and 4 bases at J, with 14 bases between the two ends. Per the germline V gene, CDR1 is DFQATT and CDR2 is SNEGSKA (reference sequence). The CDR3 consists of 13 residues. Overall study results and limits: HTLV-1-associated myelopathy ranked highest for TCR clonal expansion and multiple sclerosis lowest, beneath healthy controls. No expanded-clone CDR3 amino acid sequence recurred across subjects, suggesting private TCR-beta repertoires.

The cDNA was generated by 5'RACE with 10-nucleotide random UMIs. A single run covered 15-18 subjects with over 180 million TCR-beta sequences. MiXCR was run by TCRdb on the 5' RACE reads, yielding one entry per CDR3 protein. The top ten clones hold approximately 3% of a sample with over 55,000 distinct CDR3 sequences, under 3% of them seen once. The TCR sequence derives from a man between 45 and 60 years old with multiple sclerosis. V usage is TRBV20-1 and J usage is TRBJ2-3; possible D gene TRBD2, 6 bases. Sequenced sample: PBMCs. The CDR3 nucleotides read TGCAGTGCACTTTCCGGGGAGGCAGATACGCAGTATTTT. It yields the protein CSALSGEADTQYF.